These 24 T cell receptor beta chains came from one sample sequenced in a study of early stage breast cancer tumors. Libraries were prepared by immunoSEQ multiplex PCR; TCRdb keeps only in-frame clonotypes and omits some of them. The profile shows approximately 4,800 clones, more than 55% of them singletons. The sample taken for sequencing was breast tumor tissue. These receptors were taken from a person aged 45 to 60 with breast cancer.

The rearrangement joins TRBV5-1 to TRBJ1-1; no reliable D call. V lost 0 bases to trimming and J lost 5 bases, with 8 bases between them. The length of the CDR3 is 13 residues. CDR1 SGHRS and CDR2 YFSETQ come from the germline V gene. CDR3 bases: TGCGCCAGCAGCTTGGGTGAAACGACTGAAGCTTTCTTT. Its protein product is CASSLGETTEAFF.

The J gene is TRBJ2-4, the V gene TRBV6-7; D is possibly TRBD2 (5 bases). TRBV6-7 is filed as an ORF, its function uncertain. V was shortened by 7 bases and J by 2 bases, with 15 bases between the two germline ends. The CDR3 runs to 15 residues. CDR3 sequence (DNA): TGTGCCAGCACCAAAAGCGGACGGCCCAAAAACATTCAGTACTTC. Its protein is CASTKSGRPKNIQYF.

The chain uses TRBV11-2 and TRBJ2-5, with TRBD1 matching over 7 bases. With V trimmed by 4 bases and J by 1 base, 6 bases remained unmatched. CDR3 size: 15 residues. The V gene's germline CDR1 is SGHAT and CDR2 FQNNGV. The CDR3 sequence: CASSSLTGTQETQYF. The CDR3 nucleotides are TGTGCCAGCAGCTCCCTGACAGGGACCCAAGAGACCCAGTACTTC. The whole variable domain, remainder taken from reference TRBV11-2 and TRBJ2-5, is EAGVAQSPRYKIIEKRQSVAFWCNPISGHATLYWYQQILGQGPKLLIQFQNNGVVDDSQLPKDRFSAERLKGVDSTLKIQPAKLEDSAVYLCASSSLTGTQETQYFGPGTRLLVL.

V and J are TRBV10-3 and TRBJ2-3, with D perhaps assigned TRBD1 or TRBD2 (5 bases each). CDR3 size: 14 residues. Trimming took off 4 bases at V and 0 bases at J, with 8 bases between the two ends. Per germline, CDR1 ENHRY and CDR2 SYGVKD. The CDR3 coding sequence is TGTGCCATCAGTGCCCGGGACAGCACAGATACGCAGTATTTT. Residues: CAISARDSTDTQYF.

This clone has just one count. DNA of the CDR3: TGTGCCATCAGGGGTCTCGGGGGGGCCGGCGCTGGGGCCAACGTCCTGACTTTC. Translation gives CAIRGLGGAGAGANVLTF. The rearrangement joins TRBV10-3 to TRBJ2-6, with 8 bases fitting TRBD2. V shed 6 bases and J 2 bases; nucleotides not matched to a gene: 12. Germline assignment: CDR1 ENHRY and CDR2 SYGVKD. This CDR3 region has 18 residues.

The chain recombines TRBV5-4 with TRBJ2-4; TRBD2 matches at 9 bases. The V segment lost 5 bases and the J segment 3 bases; nucleotides outside the gene matches: 9. The CDR3 spans 16 residues. CDR1 and CDR2 from the germline V gene are SGHNT and YYREEE (reference sequence). CDR3 region: CASSPARREGKNIQYF. The CDR3 region has the DNA TGTGCCAGCAGTCCCGCCAGGCGGGAGGGCAAAAACATTCAGTACTTC. Full variable domain (rest looked up from reference TRBV5-4 and TRBJ2-4): ETGVTQSPTHLIKTRGQQVTLRCSSQSGHNTVSWYQQALGQGPQFIFQYYREEENGRGNFPPRFSGLQFPNYSSELNVNALELDDSALYLCASSPARREGKNIQYFGAGTRLSVL.

V gene TRBV27 combines with J gene TRBJ2-3; 10 bases are shared with TRBD1. The V segment lost 3 bases and the J segment 4 bases; nucleotides outside the gene matches: 4. The CDR3 has 15 residues. Germline V gene lookup returns CDR1 MNHEY and CDR2 SMNVEV (reference sequence). The CDR3 loop is CASSLRDRGPDTQYF. CDR3 nucleotides: TGTGCCAGCAGTTTGAGGGACAGGGGCCCAGATACGCAGTATTTT.

This chain links TRBV19 with TRBJ1-1; the D gene is possibly TRBD1 (5 bases). Germline assignment: CDR1 LNHDA and CDR2 SQIVND (reference sequence). The length of the CDR3 is 15 residues. V was pared by 2 bases and J by 0 bases, with 10 bases between. CDR3 sequence (DNA): TGTGCCAGTAGTATAAGGGCAGGGATGAACACTGAAGCTTTCTTT. Protein sequence: CASSIRAGMNTEAFF.

The rearrangement joins TRBV29-1 to TRBJ2-7; 9 bases align to TRBD2. V gave up 6 bases and J gave up 7 bases; unmatched junction bases: 10. This CDR3 region has 13 residues. In germline, CDR1 is SQVTM, CDR2 ANQGSEA. CDR3 coding DNA: TGCAGCGTAACCGGGACTAGCTCGGGTGAGCAGTACGTC. This translates into CSVTGTSSGEQYV.

This chain's CDR3 is CSVVQMVEAFF. CDR3 DNA: TGCAGCGTTGTCCAGATGGTCGAGGCTTTCTTT. The gene calls are TRBV29-1 and TRBJ1-1; D is undetermined. V was pared by 4 bases and J by 11 bases, with 14 bases between. CDR3 size: 11 residues. In germline, CDR1 is SQVTM, CDR2 ANQGSEA.

The J gene is TRBJ1-1, the V gene TRBV5-4, with no clear D. V was pared by 4 bases and J by 5 bases, with 15 bases between. The germline V gene encodes CDR1 SGHNT and CDR2 YYREEE (reference sequence). CDR3 length equals 14 residues. CDR3 amino acids: CASSTTEGRTEAFF. The CDR3 region has the DNA TGTGCCAGCAGCACTACAGAAGGACGGACTGAAGCTTTCTTT.

A word on this clone: Other DNA sequences in the same sample also yield this CDR3. The DNA of the CDR3 is TGTGCCAGCAGTCTAGGGACGGAGACCCAGTACTTC. Translated: CASSLGTETQYF. The rearrangement uses TRBV2 and TRBJ2-5; possibly TRBD1 or TRBD2 for D (5 bases each). CDR1 and CDR2 from the germline V gene are SNHLY and FYNNEI. The CDR3 loop spans 12 amino acids. The V gene lost 5 bases and the J gene lost 5 bases, with 9 bases spanning the gap.

The chain's CDR3 is CASTQFTNTEAFF. As DNA, the CDR3 is TGTGCCAGCACTCAATTCACGAACACTGAAGCTTTCTTT. The genes are TRBV6-6 and TRBJ1-1; D is ambiguous. Deletions cut 7 bases from V and 1 base from J, with 10 bases between. The CDR3 has 13 amino acids. The V gene's germline CDR1 is MNHNY and CDR2 SVGAGI (reference sequence).

The chain combines TRBV6-5 with TRBJ2-5; 9 bases agree with TRBD2. The CDR3 length is 15 residues. V lost 0 bases and J lost 4; bases outside the gene matches: 3. The V gene's germline CDR1 is MNHEY and CDR2 SVGAGI. The CDR3, as DNA: TGTGCCAGCAGTTACTCCAGCGGGGGGCGAGAGACCCAGTACTTC. It encodes CASSYSSGGRETQYF.

The chain is built from TRBV6-5 and TRBJ1-4; unclear D gene. This CDR3 spans 15 amino acids. Germline CDR1 and CDR2: MNHEY and SVGAGI. Trimming removed 0 bases at V and 0 bases at J, with 5 bases between. The CDR3 protein is CASSYSQATNEKLFF. The CDR3 DNA is TGTGCCAGCAGTTACTCGCAGGCAACTAATGAAAAACTGTTTTTT.

This clone was picked up a small number of times. The genes are TRBV5-8 and TRBJ1-6; D might be TRBD1 (5 bases). The CDR3 runs to 18 residues. CDR1 is SGHTS and CDR2 is YDEGEE in the germline V gene. V lost 1 base and J 6 bases, leaving 20 bases between the germline ends. CDR3 protein: CASSLRQGLNRFNSPLHF. For the CDR3, the DNA is TGTGCCAGCAGCTTGCGGCAGGGACTTAATCGGTTTAATTCACCCCTCCACTTT.

This chain connects TRBV5-1 to TRBJ1-5; TRBD1 is a possible D gene (6 bases). The V and J ends lost 3 bases and 0 bases respectively, with 19 bases between them. The germline gives CDR1 SGHRS, CDR2 YFSETQ. The CDR3 spans 18 residues. CDR3 sequence reads: CASSSPSQGTYSNQPQHF. CDR3 in DNA: TGCGCCAGCAGCTCCCCCAGCCAGGGGACATATAGCAATCAGCCCCAGCATTTT.

The chain recombines TRBV2 with TRBJ2-1; D not certain. The germline CDR1 and CDR2 sequences are SNHLY and FYNNEI. V lost 8 bases and J lost 4, with 9 bases in between. CDR3 length: 12 residues. CDR3 bases: TGTGCCAGCTCGGACCAATACAATGAGCAGTTCTTC. It specifies CASSDQYNEQFF.

This clone was seen a few times. One junction end does not reproduce the germline sequence, and a read error may be involved. The chain links TRBV7-7 to TRBJ2-5; possible D gene TRBD2, 6 bases. Germline assignment: CDR1 SSHAT and CDR2 FNYEAQ (reference sequence). CDR3 length: 14 residues. The DNA for the CDR3 is TGTGCTAGCAGCTTTAGCGGCTCCCAAGAGACCCAGTACTTC. Its protein product is CASSFSGSQETQYF.

This chain joins TRBV7-9 and TRBJ1-2; D uncertain. Germline loops: CDR1 SEHNR, CDR2 FQNEAQ (reference sequence). The CDR3 extends over 17 amino acids. V was cut by 5 bases and J by 14 bases, with 33 bases left in between. CDR3 amino acids: CASSLYPLSGGRTLRTF. CDR3 DNA sequence: TGTGCCAGCAGCCTCTACCCGCTGTCCGGCGGACGGACCCTGAGGACCTTC.

This chain joins TRBV9 and TRBJ2-3; D is uncertain. V lost 3 bases and J 3 bases, leaving 14 bases between the germline ends. CDR3 length equals 15 residues. CDR1 and CDR2 (germline): SGDLS, YYNGEE. In DNA form, the CDR3 reads TGTGCCAGCAGCGCAGCAGGCCTGGGGACAGATACGCAGTATTTT. It codes for CASSAAGLGTDTQYF.

The V gene is TRBV5-4, the J gene TRBJ2-1, with 12 nucleotides matching TRBD2. The V segment lost 4 bases and the J segment 5 bases; nucleotides outside the gene matches: 7. Germline CDR1 SGHNT, CDR2 YYREEE (reference sequence). The CDR3 extends over 16 amino acids. As DNA, the CDR3 is TGTGCCAGCAGCCCCAGGACTAGCGGGGCAAACAATGAGCAGTTCTTC. Encoded protein: CASSPRTSGANNEQFF.

V usage is TRBV7-8 and J usage is TRBJ1-6; tentative D call: TRBD1 (5 bases). Germline values: CDR1 SGHVS, CDR2 FQNEAQ. Trimming took off 5 bases at V and 7 bases at J, with 18 bases between the two ends. CDR3 length equals 16 residues. DNA for the CDR3: TGTGCCAGCAGCCCTCGGGGGACCGTGGGGAATTCACCCCTCCACTTT. It translates to CASSPRGTVGNSPLHF.

As for this clone: A junction boundary mismatches the germline segment, possibly from a read error. The gene calls are TRBV5-1 and TRBJ2-2; D is possibly TRBD2 (6 bases). This CDR3 is 15 amino acids long. Germline lookup yields CDR1 SGHRS and CDR2 YFSETQ. CDR3 amino acids: CASSLGSGEHRGAVF. As DNA, the CDR3 is TGCGCCAGCAGCTTGGGGTCGGGGGAGCACCGGGGAGCTGTTTTT.